The T cell receptor beta chain described here comes from a study of control samples from healthy donors and cancer patients. Unmatched junction bases numbered 6, after V lost 3 bases and J lost 2 bases. The CDR3 totals 15 residues. Germline V gives CDR1 LGHNA, CDR2 YSLEER. The assay was immunoSEQ multiplex PCR, and TCRdb's table has in-frame clones only and misses some. The sample holds 150,000 to 200,000 clones, 88% seen once. Material: blood. The receptor was derived from a man aged 18 to 35 in good health. The V gene is TRBV4-3, the J gene TRBJ2-7, with 8 bases fitting TRBD1. CDR3 sequence reads: CASSHAGTGAYEQYF. The CDR3 DNA sequence: TGCGCCAGCAGCCACGCCGGGACAGGCGCCTACGAGCAGTACTTC.